A single sample is the source of the 14 T cell receptor beta chains below, sequenced in a study of CD8+ T cells in alopecia areata. Treatment specified: oral pan-JAK inhibitor, 5-10 mg twice daily. RNA extraction and reverse transcription yielded cDNA as sequencing template. The assay was immunoSEQ multiplex PCR, and TCRdb's table has in-frame clones only and misses some. The profile covers 150,000 to 200,000 clones, with 60% appearing a single time and under 1.2% taken by the ten largest. Sequenced here: CD4+ T cells sorted from blood, sampled at week 24, from a patient treated with tofacitinib. The receptors shown here come from a human donor with alopecia areata.

The J gene is TRBJ2-7, the V gene TRBV6-5; 8 bases match TRBD1. The CDR3 runs to 14 residues. The V segment lost 6 bases and the J segment 6 bases; nucleotides outside the gene matches: 10. Germline CDR1 and CDR2: MNHEY and SVGAGI. CDR3 DNA sequence: TGTGCCAGCAGACTGGACAGGGTCAAAGGCGAGCAGTACTTC. Its protein product is CASRLDRVKGEQYF.

This clone has a single count. The chain couples TRBV30 to TRBJ2-3, with D possibly being TRBD2 (7 bases). Germline CDR1 GTSNPN, CDR2 SVGIG (reference sequence). The V gene lost 2 bases and the J gene lost 3 bases, with 15 bases spanning the gap. The CDR3 runs to 15 residues. The CDR3 protein is CAWSPGGGWTDTQYF. In DNA, the CDR3 is TGTGCCTGGAGTCCTGGCGGGGGCTGGACAGATACGCAGTATTTT.

Here the CDR3 DNA reads TGTGCCAGCAGTCCGTCACGGACAGGGTTCGAGCAGTACTTC. Residues: CASSPSRTGFEQYF. The rearrangement uses TRBV27 and TRBJ2-7; 8 nucleotides line up with TRBD1. Trimming took 5 bases from V and 6 from J; bases not matched to a gene: 9. The CDR3 length is 14 residues. CDR1 and CDR2 (germline): MNHEY, SMNVEV (reference sequence).

Comments on this clone: This sample also contains other DNA sequences that code for the same CDR3. This chain links TRBV30 with TRBJ2-5; perhaps TRBD2 as D (5 bases). The CDR3 length is 12 residues. The germline gives CDR1 GTSNPN, CDR2 SVGIG (reference sequence). Trimming left V 3 bases short and J 5 bases short, with 10 bases between. The CDR3 region has the DNA TGTGCCTGGAGCGGACGCGGGGAGACCCAGTACTTC. Translating gives CAWSGRGETQYF.

The chain has TRBV4-3 and TRBJ2-3, with 9 bases fitting TRBD2. Germline CDR1 and CDR2: LGHNA and YSLEER. V dropped 4 bases and J dropped 6; count of bases not matched to a gene: 5. There are 14 residues in the CDR3. CDR3 coding DNA: TGCGCCAGCAGCCTTAGCGGGGGCGGGGATACGCAGTATTTT. It encodes CASSLSGGGDTQYF.

This chain uses TRBV5-4 with TRBJ2-7; either TRBD1 or TRBD2 may fit D (7 bases each). Trimming shortened V by 3 bases and J by 2 bases, and 18 bases separated the two germline ends. The CDR3 runs to 16 residues. Germline-derived CDR1 and CDR2 are SGHNT and YYREEE (reference sequence). The CDR3 loop reads CASSSERGRGTYEQYF. The DNA of the CDR3 is TGTGCCAGCAGCTCAGAGCGGGGCAGGGGGACCTACGAGCAGTACTTC.

The V and J genes are TRBV11-2 and TRBJ2-7; D remains ambiguous. V lost 1 base and J 2 bases, leaving 24 bases between the germline ends. CDR1 and CDR2 (germline): SGHAT, FQNNGV. CDR3 length: 19 amino acids. This CDR3 is CASSLGDWSGWHTAYEQYF. The CDR3 DNA follows: TGTGCCAGCAGCTTAGGAGATTGGAGTGGTTGGCATACCGCCTACGAGCAGTACTTC.

The chain employs TRBV5-1 and TRBJ2-7, with TRBD1 identical over 7 bases. V was clipped by 2 bases and J by 6 bases; unmatched bases: 2. Per germline, CDR1 SGHRS and CDR2 YFSETQ. CDR3 size: 12 residues. The CDR3 DNA reads TGCGCCAGCAGCTTTCCAGGGGGCGAGCAGTACTTC. Translated, it gives CASSFPGGEQYF.

The chain uses TRBV30 and TRBJ2-3; D is unresolved. Looked up from germline, CDR1 is GTSNPN and CDR2 is SVGIG (reference sequence). The V end lost 5 bases, the J end lost 0 bases, and 9 bases lay between the germline ends. This CDR3 spans 13 amino acids. CDR3 nucleotide sequence: TGTGCCTGGGCGGTCTTTAGCACAGATACGCAGTATTTT. This codes for CAWAVFSTDTQYF. Variable domain in full (rest from reference TRBV30 and TRBJ2-3): SQTIHQWPATLVQPVGSPLSLECTVEGTSNPNLYWYRQAAGRGLQLLFYSVGIGQISSEVPQNLSASRPQDRQFILSSKKLLLSDSGFYLCAWAVFSTDTQYFGPGTRLTVL.

The CDR3 DNA reads as TGTGCCACCAGACTAGCGGGGGACTACGAGCAGTACTTC. Translation gives CATRLAGDYEQYF. The rearrangement uses TRBV2 and TRBJ2-7; 12 nucleotides agree with TRBD2. Germline assignment: CDR1 SNHLY and CDR2 FYNNEI. Trimming removed 10 bases from V and 3 bases from J; junction bases left unmatched: 4. The CDR3 extends over 13 amino acids.

The V call is TRBV29-1, the J call TRBJ2-1; the D gene could be TRBD1 or TRBD2 (5 bases each). Germline V lookup: CDR1 SQVTM, CDR2 ANQGSEA. V lost 6 bases and J 6 bases, leaving 18 bases between the germline ends. The CDR3 is 14 amino acids. CDR3 in amino acids: CSVGSGVRGNEQFF. The CDR3 DNA follows: TGCAGCGTCGGTTCCGGGGTAAGGGGCAATGAGCAGTTCTTC.

The chain recombines TRBV5-1 with TRBJ2-3; 9 nucleotides agree with TRBD2. This CDR3 contains 17 residues. Per germline, CDR1 SGHRS and CDR2 YFSETQ. The junction had 5 bases not matched to a gene; V was cut back by 0 bases and J by 0 bases. The DNA for the CDR3 is TGCGCCAGCAGCTTGGTTCCTAGCGGGGAAAGCACAGATACGCAGTATTTT. Its translation is CASSLVPSGESTDTQYF.

The chain recombines TRBV5-1 with TRBJ2-3; 9 bases map to TRBD2. CDR1 is SGHRS, CDR2 YFSETQ, per germline. CDR3 length: 16 residues. V was pared by 4 bases and J by 0 bases, with 6 bases of the junction left unmatched. The DNA of the CDR3 is TGCGCCAGCAGCCCAGGGACTAGCCCTAGCACAGATACGCAGTATTTT. This gives the protein CASSPGTSPSTDTQYF.

The chain links TRBV29-1 to TRBJ1-1; unclear D gene. Trimming stripped 0 bases from V and 11 bases from J, with 16 bases between. The germline V gene encodes CDR1 SQVTM and CDR2 ANQGSEA. There are 13 residues in the CDR3. This CDR3 reads CSVEDLGSGRAFF. The DNA of the CDR3 is TGCAGCGTTGAAGATCTCGGCAGCGGGCGGGCTTTCTTT. The whole variable domain, filled in from reference TRBV29-1 and TRBJ1-1, reads SAVISQKPSRDICQRGTSLTIQCQVDSQVTMMFWYRQQPGQSLTLIATANQGSEATYESGFVIDKFPISRPNLTFSTLTVSNMSPEDSSIYLCSVEDLGSGRAFFGQGTRLTVV.